The rows below give T cell receptor beta chains drawn from one sample of a study of lymphopenia after photon versus proton radiotherapy. Clones were read by immunoSEQ multiplex PCR, and TCRdb kept only the in-frame ones, dropping some. The sample includes around 160,000 clones, about 85% seen only once; the top ten take about 4.4%. Specimen: peripheral blood, collected from a patient treated with photon-based radiotherapy. The receptors were gathered from a man over 45 with gastric cancer. Each CDR3 is given with its conserved first and last residue. D genes are given only for firm matches. Clone size is given for some rows only: seen once, a few or many times, or a class if the clone is expanded.

V: TRBV5-1; size: few; D: -; J: TRBJ2-2; DNA: TGCGCCAGCAGCTTCAAAGACCCATACACCGGGGAGCTGTTTTTT; CDR3: CASSFKDPYTGELFF
V: TRBV7-2; size: few; D: -; J: TRBJ2-3; DNA: TGTGCCAGCAGCTTAGCGGGGCCAGATACGCAGTATTTT; CDR3: CASSLAGPDTQYF
V: TRBV6-1; size: -; D: -; J: TRBJ1-2; DNA: TGTGCCAGCAGTTCCCGGGACACGGGGTTAGTGACCTTC; CDR3: CASSSRDTGLVTF
V: TRBV7-2; size: -; D: -; J: TRBJ2-2; DNA: TGTGCCAGCAGCTTACGCGCGGTAGGGGGAGGAGGCACCGGGGAGCTGTTTTTT; CDR3: CASSLRAVGGGGTGELFF
V: TRBV5-8; size: -; D: -; J: TRBJ1-1; DNA: TGTGCCAGCAGCTTGGGACGGCTCCGCACTGAAGCTTTCTTT; CDR3: CASSLGRLRTEAFF
V: TRBV6-6; size: -; D: TRBD2; J: TRBJ2-7; DNA: TGTGCCAGCAGTTACGGTAGACTAGCGGGAGCCTACGAGCAGTACTTC; CDR3: CASSYGRLAGAYEQYF
V: TRBV27; size: once; D: -; J: TRBJ2-7; DNA: TGTGCCAGCAGTTTTGGCCGGGGACCGGTAGGGGAGCAGTACTTC; CDR3: CASSFGRGPVGEQYF
V: TRBV10-3; size: -; D: TRBD2; J: TRBJ2-5; DNA: TGTGCCATCTCGGGGGAGGGAAAGACCCAGTACTTC; CDR3: CAISGEGKTQYF
V: TRBV4-2; size: -; D: TRBD1; J: TRBJ1-4; DNA: TGTGCCAGCAGCCAAGATAGACAGGGTGAGGAAAAACTGTTTTTT; CDR3: CASSQDRQGEEKLFF
V: TRBV6-5; size: -; D: -; J: TRBJ2-7; DNA: TGTGCCAGCAGTTACGGTCAGCTCGACGAGCAGTACTTC; CDR3: CASSYGQLDEQYF
V: TRBV27; size: -; D: -; J: TRBJ2-7; DNA: TGTGCCAGCAGTTTGGCGGGTTGGAACTACGAGCAGTACTTC; CDR3: CASSLAGWNYEQYF
V: TRBV19; size: few; D: TRBD2; J: TRBJ2-7; DNA: TGTGCCAGTAGCATTTCCCGGGTGGCGGGAGGAGGCGAGCAGTACTTC; CDR3: CASSISRVAGGGEQYF
V: TRBV10-3; size: -; D: TRBD2; J: TRBJ2-1; DNA: TGTGCCATCAGTGAGACCCAACTAGCGGGATCCTACAATGAGCAGTTCTTC; CDR3: CAISETQLAGSYNEQFF
V: TRBV6-6; size: few; D: -; J: TRBJ1-2; DNA: TGTGCCAGCCTGGATTCCCGCACCGGGAAAGGCTACACCTTC; CDR3: CASLDSRTGKGYTF
V: TRBV30; size: -; D: TRBD1; J: TRBJ1-3; DNA: TGTGCCTGGAGGGACAGGGGAACCATATATTTT; CDR3: CAWRDRGTIYF
V: TRBV28; size: -; D: TRBD1; J: TRBJ2-7; DNA: TGTGCCAGCAGTCGCGGCGGGACAGGGGGTGACGAGCAGTACTTC; CDR3: CASSRGGTGGDEQYF
V: TRBV6-5; size: -; D: -; J: TRBJ2-7; DNA: TGTGCCAGCACGAAAGGGCTACTATCCTACGAGCAGTACTTC; CDR3: CASTKGLLSYEQYF